The 19 T cell receptor beta chains below come from one sample, sequenced in a study of cytomegalovirus exposure and HLA in healthy donors (dated by TCRdb to about 2017). Library preparation employed the immunoSEQ multiplex PCR assay. A mixture of 60 forward primers for TCR Vbeta segments and 13 reverse primers for TCR Jbeta segments was used in the multiplex PCR. TCRdb holds this immuneACCESS table with in-frame rearrangements only. Some clones are missing; in checked studies, unresolved V genes explain under half, and the rest has no known cause. Counted in this sample were 30,000 to 40,000 clones; around two thirds of them appeared once. The top ten constitute under 25% of the sample. The sequenced material came from PBMCs. The receptors come from a man over 45 in good health and CMV-seropositive.

J is TRBJ2-6 and V is TRBV7-7; 11 bases agree with TRBD1. V shed 5 bases, J shed 0 bases, and the junction held 6 bases outside the gene matches. Per the germline V gene, CDR1 is SSHAT and CDR2 is FNYEAQ (reference sequence). This CDR3 comprises 18 residues. The CDR3 nucleotides are TGTGCCAGCAGCCCTCCGGGACAGGGGGACTCTGGGGCCAACGTCCTGACTTTC. Its translation is CASSPPGQGDSGANVLTF.

The V gene is TRBV29-1, the J gene TRBJ1-1; 9 bases are a match to TRBD1. CDR1 is SQVTM and CDR2 is ANQGSEA in the germline V gene. This CDR3 region has 12 residues. V was pared by 7 bases and J by 4 bases, with 4 bases of the junction left unmatched. CDR3 loop: CSASTGGTEAFF. The CDR3, as DNA: TGCAGCGCCTCGACAGGGGGCACTGAAGCTTTCTTT.

The chain joins TRBV7-9 to TRBJ1-1; possible D gene TRBD1, 5 bases. The germline gives CDR1 SEHNR, CDR2 FQNEAQ (reference sequence). The CDR3 extends over 14 amino acids. With 3 bases removed from V and 1 base from J, the gap between germline ends came to 9 bases. The CDR3 DNA reads TGTGCCAGCAGCTTCGGGCAGGGGAACACTGAAGCTTTCTTT. Its protein is CASSFGQGNTEAFF.

In this sample, this clone turned up a few times. The V and J genes are TRBV5-6 and TRBJ1-6; TRBD1 is a possible D gene (5 bases). Germline CDR1 and CDR2: SGHDT and YYEEEE. This CDR3 region has 15 residues. The V end lost 3 bases, the J end lost 8 bases, and 15 bases lay between the germline ends. The CDR3 loop reads CASSSLRASDSPLHF. The CDR3 bases are TGTGCCAGCAGCTCCCTCAGGGCGAGCGATTCACCCCTCCACTTT.

The J gene is TRBJ1-5, the V gene TRBV5-1; TRBD1 matches 9 bases. CDR1 and CDR2 from the germline V gene are SGHRS and YFSETQ. The CDR3 spans 14 residues. The V and J ends lost 2 bases and 5 bases, in that order; junction bases with no gene match: 2. The CDR3 nucleotides read TGCGCCAGCAGCTTCCGACAGGGGGATCAGCCCCAGCATTTT. It encodes CASSFRQGDQPQHF.

The rearrangement uses TRBV9 and TRBJ2-1, with D maybe TRBD2 (6 bases). Per germline, CDR1 SGDLS and CDR2 YYNGEE. V lost 3 bases and J 9 bases, leaving 19 bases between the germline ends. This CDR3 spans 15 amino acids. The CDR3 DNA sequence: TGTGCCAGCAGCGCAATTGGGACTCTCCGGGGTGAGCAGTTCTTC. It yields the protein CASSAIGTLRGEQFF.

V and J are TRBV5-6 and TRBJ1-6, with unresolved D. Trimming stripped 0 bases from V and 6 bases from J, with 10 bases between. Germline CDR1 and CDR2: SGHDT and YYEEEE. The length of the CDR3 is 15 residues. CDR3 in DNA: TGTGCCAGCAGCTTGGGAGTATTTGGTAATTCACCCCTCCACTTT. This sequence encodes CASSLGVFGNSPLHF.

This clone appeared a few times. The V and J genes are TRBV7-9 and TRBJ2-6; tentative D call: TRBD2 (6 bases). Trimming stripped 5 bases from V and 3 bases from J, with 11 bases between. In germline, CDR1 is SEHNR, CDR2 FQNEAQ (reference sequence). This CDR3 spans 15 amino acids. This CDR3 is CASSGGYSGANVLTF. The CDR3 DNA reads as TGTGCCAGCAGCGGGGGGTATAGTGGGGCCAACGTCCTGACTTTC.

Written as DNA, the CDR3 is TGTGCCAGCAGCAGAGCGAACACTGAAGCTTTCTTT. It encodes CASSRANTEAFF. The chain recombines TRBV5-4 with TRBJ1-1, with D unclear. The CDR3 totals 12 residues. Trimming stripped 4 bases from V and 1 base from J, with 5 bases between. Germline V gene data show CDR1 as SGHNT and CDR2 as YYREEE (reference sequence).

This chain connects TRBV5-1 to TRBJ1-2; 8 positions match TRBD1. Per the germline V gene, CDR1 is SGHRS and CDR2 is YFSETQ. This CDR3 comprises 15 residues. J gave up 4 bases and V 0 bases, and 5 bases lay outside the gene matches. The CDR3 DNA follows: TGCGCCAGCAGCTTGGCCCCTGACAGGGGCTATGGCTACACCTTC. This encodes CASSLAPDRGYGYTF.

This chain uses TRBV9 with TRBJ1-2; maybe TRBD1 (5 bases). The germline CDR1 and CDR2 sequences are SGDLS and YYNGEE. The V end was cut by 0 bases, the J end by 2 bases, with 11 bases between. The CDR3 is 15 amino acids. The CDR3 DNA is TGTGCCAGCAGCGTAGGGGGAGGGGTGAACTATGGCTACACCTTC. It encodes CASSVGGGVNYGYTF. Complete variable domain (other parts from reference TRBV9 and TRBJ1-2): DSGVTQTPKHLITATGQRVTLRCSPRSGDLSVYWYQQSLDQGLQFLIQYYNGEERAKGNILERFSAQQFPDLHSELNLSSLELGDSALYFCASSVGGGVNYGYTFGSGTRLTVV.

The gene calls are TRBV7-9 and TRBJ2-5; TRBD1 aligns across 12 bases. CDR3 length: 15 amino acids. Germline V gives CDR1 SEHNR, CDR2 FQNEAQ (reference sequence). V lost 3 bases, J lost 11 bases, and 10 bases stayed unmatched. CDR3 DNA: TGTGCCAGCAGCTTCCCGGGACAGGGGGCCGGTGAGCAGTACTTC. Its translation: CASSFPGQGAGEQYF.

This clone showed up just a few times. This CDR3 is CASSLEIFRDTEAFF. In DNA, the CDR3 is TGCGCCAGCAGCTTGGAAATTTTCCGGGACACTGAAGCTTTCTTT. The genes are TRBV5-1 and TRBJ1-1; no firm D call. The germline gives CDR1 SGHRS, CDR2 YFSETQ. Between the trimmed V and J ends, which lost 0 bases and 3 bases, there was a span of 12 bases. The CDR3 consists of 15 residues.

Here the CDR3 reads CASSSKTGFEQYF. The CDR3 DNA reads as TGTGCCAGCAGCTCTAAGACAGGTTTCGAGCAGTACTTC. The chain couples TRBV7-9 to TRBJ2-7, with a tentative D call TRBD1 (6 bases). This CDR3 is 13 amino acids long. V gave up 4 bases and J gave up 6 bases, with 13 bases separating them. Germline-derived CDR1 and CDR2 are SEHNR and FQNEAQ (reference sequence).

The chain employs TRBV25-1 and TRBJ2-5; 7 bases are shared with TRBD2. This CDR3 is 15 amino acids long. Per germline, CDR1 MGHDK and CDR2 SYGVNS. The junction had 9 bases not matched to a gene; V was cut back by 3 bases and J by 5 bases. This CDR3 reads CASSDLELAIETQYF. Written as DNA, the CDR3 is TGTGCCAGCAGTGATTTGGAACTAGCGATTGAGACCCAGTACTTC. The entire variable domain, with the rest obtained from reference TRBV25-1 and TRBJ2-5, is as follows: EADIYQTPRYLVIGTGKKITLECSQTMGHDKMYWYQQDPGMELHLIHYSYGVNSTEKGDLSSESTVSRIRTEHFPLTLESARPSHTSQYLCASSDLELAIETQYFGPGTRLLVL.

This clone was counted between two and nine times. The V and J genes are TRBV4-1 and TRBJ2-5; 12 bases fit TRBD2. J lost 5 bases, V lost 1 base, and 5 bases had no gene match. CDR3 length equals 16 residues. Per the germline V gene, CDR1 is MGHRA and CDR2 is YSYEKL. CDR3 bases: TGCGCCAGCAGCCAAGGGCTAGCGGGAGGGCGGGAGACCCAGTACTTC. It encodes CASSQGLAGGRETQYF.

The V and J genes are TRBV27 and TRBJ2-5, with 7 positions matching TRBD1. With 6 bases clipped from V and 7 bases from J, the junction kept 8 bases outside the gene matches. The V gene's germline CDR1 is MNHEY and CDR2 SMNVEV (reference sequence). The CDR3 loop spans 13 amino acids. This CDR3 is CASRATGSATQYF. CDR3 bases: TGTGCCAGCAGGGCGACAGGGTCGGCGACCCAGTACTTC.

The rearrangement links TRBV28 to TRBJ1-1; D may be TRBD1 (6 bases). The CDR3 consists of 14 residues. Between the trimmed V and J ends, which lost 7 bases and 7 bases, there was a span of 19 bases. Germline-derived CDR1 and CDR2 are MDHEN and SYDVKM. Here the CDR3 DNA reads TGTGCCAGCAAACCTCGGCGGGGGCAGGGTGAAGCTTTCTTT. This sequence encodes CASKPRRGQGEAFF.

V is TRBV10-3 and J is TRBJ2-1, with 9 bases identical to TRBD1. CDR1 and CDR2 (germline): ENHRY, SYGVKD. The CDR3 has 14 amino acids. Losses at the gene ends were 6 bases for V and 7 bases for J; bases not matched to a gene: 7. CDR3 sequence: CAIRTDRGGNEQFF. The CDR3 DNA reads TGTGCCATCAGGACGGACAGGGGTGGGAATGAGCAGTTCTTC.